This TCR beta chain stems from a study of shared clonotypes between healthy human individuals. Trimming cost V 3 bases and J 5 bases; bases outside gene matches: 7. This CDR3 comprises 15 residues. Germline V CDR1 and CDR2: SQVTM, ANQGSEA. Sequencing used immunoSEQ multiplex PCR; TCRdb keeps in-frame clones, though not all of them. The sample consists of over 2 million clones, approximately 90% of them appearing once. Remarks on this clone: Other DNA sequences in this specimen translate into the identical CDR3.

This TCR derives from a young man in good health. Some clones in this sample may be carry-over from other donors' samples. The chain joins TRBV29-1 to TRBJ1-4; 9 bases are a match to TRBD1. Sample: naive CD4+ T cells from PBMCs. The sample's subset: CD45RA+ positively selected. The CDR3, as DNA: TGCAGCGTTGAGGCGACAGGGGGGTGGAATGAAAAACTGTTTTTT. Its protein is CSVEATGGWNEKLFF. Full variable domain (outside the CDR3, taken from reference TRBV29-1 and TRBJ1-4): SAVISQKPSRDICQRGTSLTIQCQVDSQVTMMFWYRQQPGQSLTLIATANQGSEATYESGFVIDKFPISRPNLTFSTLTVSNMSPEDSSIYLCSVEATGGWNEKLFFGSGTQLSVL.